These T cell receptor beta chains were read from a single sample in a study of blood T cell repertoires in COVID-19. TCRdb's table, derived via immunoSEQ multiplex PCR, lists solely in-frame clones and lacks some. The sample records some 290,000 clones, 90% to 95% being singletons. The sequenced sample was PBMCs or T cells enriched from blood (not recorded which). The receptor source for this set is a woman in her thirties who had been exposed to COVID-19. Both conserved end residues are part of each CDR3. The D gene is left open where the match is weak. Where a row states a size, it is once, few, many or the class of an expanded clone; other rows omit it.

size | J | D | V | CDR3 | DNA
- | TRBJ2-2 | TRBD1 | TRBV5-1 | CASSWDRDHTGELFF | TGCGCCAGCAGCTGGGACAGGGACCACACCGGGGAGCTGTTTTTT
- | TRBJ2-3 | - | TRBV5-4 | CASSLSGTTDTQYF | TGTGCCAGCAGCTTGTCGGGGACAACAGATACGCAGTATTTT
- | TRBJ2-1 | TRBD2 | TRBV11-2 | CASSLWRGGREEQFF | TGTGCCAGCAGCTTATGGCGGGGGGGAAGGGAGGAGCAGTTCTTC
few | TRBJ2-1 | TRBD2 | TRBV10-3 | CATLSGGADNEQFF | TGTGCCACACTAAGCGGGGGGGCTGACAATGAGCAGTTCTTC
- | TRBJ1-4 | TRBD1 | TRBV5-4 | CASSLSGTGFVNEKLFF | TGTGCCAGCAGCTTAAGCGGGACAGGGTTTGTCAATGAAAAACTGTTTTTT
- | TRBJ2-3 | TRBD2 | TRBV3-1/TRBV3-2 | CASSSPGTSGGTDTQYF | TGTGCCAGCAGCAGTCCAGGCACTAGCGGGGGCACAGATACGCAGTATTTT
- | TRBJ2-7 | - | TRBV20-1 | CSASGTPYEQYF | TGCAGTGCTAGTGGGACTCCCTACGAGCAGTACTTC
- | TRBJ2-7 | - | TRBV6-5 | CATGTRNEQYF | TGTGCCACCGGGACACGAAACGAGCAGTACTTC
- | TRBJ2-7 | TRBD2 | TRBV7-2 | CASSFSGGDDEQYF | TGTGCCAGCAGCTTCAGCGGGGGGGACGACGAGCAGTACTTC
- | TRBJ2-3 | TRBD1 | TRBV15 | CATSLEQGFADTQYF | TGTGCCACCAGCCTGGAACAGGGGTTCGCAGATACGCAGTATTTT
- | TRBJ2-7 | - | TRBV7-2 | CASSLVEGPNEQYF | TGTGCCAGCAGCTTAGTTGAGGGTCCCAACGAGCAGTACTTC
- | TRBJ2-7 | TRBD1 | TRBV5-4 | CASSLGTGGREQYF | TGTGCCAGCAGCTTGGGGACAGGGGGCAGGGAGCAGTACTTC
- | TRBJ1-4 | - | TRBV11-1 | CASSPQDPEKLFF | TGTGCCAGCAGCCCGCAGGATCCTGAAAAACTGTTTTTT
- | TRBJ1-5 | - | TRBV5-1 | CASSQGANQPQHF | TGCGCCAGCAGCCAGGGTGCGAATCAGCCCCAGCATTTT
- | TRBJ2-3 | TRBD1 | TRBV6-2/TRBV6-3 | CASSYRTGGTDTQYF | TGTGCCAGCAGTTACCGGACAGGGGGCACAGATACGCAGTATTTT
- | TRBJ1-1 | TRBD1 | TRBV6-6 | CASSSPDRRYTEAFF | TGTGCCAGCAGTTCCCCGGACAGGAGATACACTGAAGCTTTCTTT
- | TRBJ2-1 | TRBD2 | TRBV5-1 | CASSQRRTSGNEQFF | TGCGCCAGCAGCCAACGAAGGACTAGCGGGAATGAGCAGTTCTTC
- | TRBJ2-7 | TRBD1 | TRBV5-4 | CASSRGTGAYEQYF | TGTGCCAGCAGCCGCGGGACAGGGGCCTACGAGCAGTACTTC
- | TRBJ1-6 | - | TRBV15 | CATSRELINSPLHF | TGTGCCACCAGCAGAGAACTGATTAATTCACCCCTCCACTTT
- | TRBJ2-5 | - | TRBV7-2 | CASSSRVQETQYF | TGTGCCAGCAGCTCTAGAGTCCAAGAGACCCAGTACTTC
- | TRBJ1-2 | - | TRBV7-2 | CASSLIPNHPYSNYGYTF | TGTGCCAGCAGCTTAATTCCCAACCACCCTTACTCTAACTATGGCTACACCTTC
- | TRBJ2-7 | TRBD2 | TRBV5-4 | CASSGSGDGYEQYF | TGTGCCAGCAGCGGTAGCGGGGATGGCTACGAGCAGTACTTC
- | TRBJ2-7 | TRBD1 | TRBV5-1 | CASSLAVRKWTGRAYEQYF | TGCGCCAGCAGCTTGGCCGTTCGGAAATGGACAGGGCGGGCCTACGAGCAGTACTTC
- | TRBJ2-3 | TRBD2 | TRBV30 | CAWKTSGGLYTQYF | TGTGCCTGGAAGACTAGCGGGGGACTGTATACGCAGTATTTT
- | TRBJ2-4 | TRBD2 | TRBV5-1 | CASSLPPSGGALQYIQYF | TGCGCCAGCAGCTTGCCCCCATCGGGGGGAGCCCTCCAATACATTCAGTACTTC
- | TRBJ2-7 | - | TRBV9 | CASSVGSSYEQYF | TGTGCCAGCAGCGTGGGGAGCTCCTACGAGCAGTACTTC